These 30 T cell receptor beta chains originate from one sample sequenced in a study of blood T cell repertoires in COVID-19. This table comes from immunoSEQ multiplex PCR, and its TCRdb copy is limited to in-frame clones, with some not included. The sample consists of approximately 150,000 clones, 85% to 90% of them appearing once. The specimen was peripheral blood. The receptor source for this set is a woman aged 55-70 years with active COVID-19.

The J gene is TRBJ2-5, the V gene TRBV7-2; 8 nucleotides line up with TRBD1. The CDR3 is 18 amino acids. The V gene's germline CDR1 is SGHTA and CDR2 FQGNSA. The V and J ends lost 0 bases and 4 bases, in that order; junction bases with no gene match: 13. The CDR3 bases are TGTGCCAGCAGCTTAGCCGATCCATGGGCCGACAGGGGAGAGACCCAGTACTTC. Its protein is CASSLADPWADRGETQYF.

The rearrangement links TRBV10-3 to TRBJ1-1; no clear D. Trimming removed 3 bases at V and 1 base at J, with 12 bases between. The germline gives CDR1 ENHRY, CDR2 SYGVKD. CDR3 size: 15 residues. CDR3 amino acids: CAISEVAGANTEAFF. CDR3 nucleotides: TGTGCCATCAGTGAAGTTGCTGGAGCGAACACTGAAGCTTTCTTT.

The gene calls are TRBV5-1 and TRBJ1-2; a possible D gene is TRBD1 (5 bases). The V and J ends lost 0 bases and 8 bases respectively, with 11 bases between them. CDR3 size: 13 residues. Germline CDR1 is SGHRS and CDR2 is YFSETQ. CDR3 loop: CASSLDSGQGYTF. DNA for the CDR3: TGCGCCAGCAGCTTGGATTCAGGGCAAGGCTACACCTTC. The full variable domain, completed using reference TRBV5-1 and TRBJ1-2, is KAGVTQTPRYLIKTRGQQVTLSCSPISGHRSVSWYQQTPGQGLQFLFEYFSETQRNKGNFPGRFSGRQFSNSRSEMNVSTLELGDSALYLCASSLDSGQGYTFGSGTRLTVV.

This clone occurred once. V gene TRBV6-5 combines with J gene TRBJ2-7, with D perhaps TRBD1 (5 bases). There are 15 residues in the CDR3. Trimming removed 4 bases from V and 7 bases from J, with 20 bases in between. The germline CDR1 and CDR2 sequences are MNHEY and SVGAGI. DNA for the CDR3: TGTGCCAGCAGTTGGACACGCTTCAGAAGTTCAGAGCAGTACTTC. Residues: CASSWTRFRSSEQYF.

The chain couples TRBV7-9 to TRBJ2-1; possible D gene TRBD2, 5 bases. CDR1 is SEHNR, CDR2 FQNEAQ, per germline (reference sequence). The V end lost 2 bases, the J end lost 0 bases, and 11 bases lay between the germline ends. The CDR3 runs 16 residues. This CDR3 is CASSLIMGSSYNEQFF. The DNA of the CDR3 is TGTGCCAGCAGCTTAATTATGGGGAGCTCCTACAATGAGCAGTTCTTC.

The chain uses TRBV6-2 or TRBV6-3 and TRBJ1-1; D ambiguous. V lost 2 bases to trimming and J lost 1 base, with 8 bases between them. The CDR3 covers 14 residues. Germline assignment: CDR1 MNHEY and CDR2 SVGEGT. The CDR3 is CASSYQRPNTEAFF. In nucleotides, the CDR3 is TGTGCCAGCAGTTACCAGAGGCCGAACACTGAAGCTTTCTTT.

This sequence joins TRBV6-5 and TRBJ1-1; the D is unclear. The germline V gene encodes CDR1 MNHEY and CDR2 SVGAGI. Trimming took 6 bases from V and 0 from J, leaving 8 bases between them. This CDR3 is 13 amino acids long. The DNA of the CDR3 is TGTGCCAGCAGGACACTTTTGAACACTGAAGCTTTCTTT. It specifies CASRTLLNTEAFF.

This chain connects TRBV19 to TRBJ2-2, with D possibly matching TRBD2 (5 bases). CDR1 and CDR2 from the germline V gene are LNHDA and SQIVND (reference sequence). This CDR3 has 16 residues. V was pared by 7 bases and J by 2 bases, with 17 bases between. DNA of the CDR3: TGTGCCAGTACCCTTAGGGAGACCAGTAACACCGGGGAGCTGTTTTTT. It is translated as CASTLRETSNTGELFF. The full variable domain, its missing parts supplied by reference TRBV19 and TRBJ2-2, is DGGITQSPKYLFRKEGQNVTLSCEQNLNHDAMYWYRQDPGQGLRLIYYSQIVNDFQKGDIAEGYSVSREKKESFPLTVTSAQKNPTAFYLCASTLRETSNTGELFFGEGSRLTVL.

The gene calls are TRBV5-5 and TRBJ2-1; 7 bases are shared with TRBD1. The germline gives CDR1 SGHKS, CDR2 YYEKEE (reference sequence). There are 16 residues in the CDR3. Trimming at V came to 5 bases and at J to 4 bases, leaving 12 bases not matched to a gene. The CDR3 reads CASRTSRGFPYNEQFF. In nucleotides, the CDR3 is TGTGCCAGCAGGACCTCCAGGGGGTTCCCTTACAATGAGCAGTTCTTC.

The chain employs TRBV6-5 and TRBJ1-2; 7 bases agree with TRBD1. V dropped 6 bases and J dropped 8; count of bases not matched to a gene: 3. Per germline, CDR1 MNHEY and CDR2 SVGAGI. This CDR3 region has 11 residues. The chain's CDR3 is CASRTGEGYTF. The CDR3 region has the DNA TGTGCCAGCAGAACAGGGGAGGGCTACACCTTC.

V gene TRBV11-3 combines with J gene TRBJ2-1; 7 positions match TRBD1. The length of the CDR3 is 17 residues. V trimming: 1 base; J trimming: 7 bases; junction bases outside the gene matches: 13. Germline V gene data show CDR1 as SGHNT and CDR2 as YENEEA. Here the CDR3 reads CASSLGVGGQTVNEQFF. CDR3 in DNA: TGTGCCAGCAGCTTAGGGGTAGGGGGCCAAACTGTGAATGAGCAGTTCTTC.

The CDR3 DNA reads as TGTGCCAGCAGCCCCGCGGGTGTCTACGAGCAGTACTTC. This encodes CASSPAGVYEQYF. The chain is built from TRBV7-2 and TRBJ2-7, with D tentatively TRBD2 (5 bases). V lost 5 bases and J 3 bases, leaving 11 bases between the germline ends. The CDR3 has 13 residues. The germline CDR1 and CDR2 sequences are SGHTA and FQGNSA.

CDR3 in amino acids: CASSSVYEQYF. The CDR3 DNA is TGTGCCAGCAGCTCCGTATACGAGCAGTACTTC. This chain connects TRBV11-1 to TRBJ2-7; D ambiguous. The CDR3 has 11 residues. Looked up from germline, CDR1 is SGHAT and CDR2 is FQDESV (reference sequence). Trimming removed 4 bases at V and 4 bases at J, with 5 bases between.

V gene TRBV10-3 combines with J gene TRBJ2-3, with 8 bases fitting TRBD1. This CDR3 spans 15 amino acids. The junction had 7 bases not matched to a gene; V was cut back by 4 bases and J by 4 bases. Germline V gene lookup returns CDR1 ENHRY and CDR2 SYGVKD. The DNA of the CDR3 is TGTGCCATCAGTGCAGGTGGACAGGGTCCAGATACGCAGTATTTT. Amino acids: CAISAGGQGPDTQYF.

This chain links TRBV11-3 with TRBJ2-3; D not certain. Trimming removed 0 bases at V and 4 bases at J, with 5 bases between. Germline-derived CDR1 and CDR2 are SGHNT and YENEEA. The CDR3 is made up of 13 amino acids. Here the CDR3 reads CASSLEAADTQYF. As DNA, the CDR3 is TGTGCCAGCAGCTTAGAGGCGGCAGATACGCAGTATTTT.

V and J are TRBV7-2 and TRBJ1-1, with 10 bases that match TRBD1. Germline CDR1 and CDR2: SGHTA and FQGNSA. There are 17 residues in the CDR3. Germline trimming cut 3 bases from V and 5 bases from J; bases unmatched to any gene: 12. The CDR3 loop reads CASSFSGTGERWTEAFF. CDR3 DNA: TGTGCCAGCAGCTTTAGTGGGACAGGGGAGAGGTGGACTGAAGCTTTCTTT.

This clone was observed a handful of times. The V and J genes are TRBV19 and TRBJ1-1; the D gene is possibly TRBD1 (6 bases). This CDR3 is built from 13 residues. Germline V CDR1 and CDR2: LNHDA, SQIVND (reference sequence). V was trimmed by 5 bases and J by 4 bases, leaving 11 bases between them. CDR3 nucleotides: TGTGCCAGTAGTGAGACAGGCCGCACTGAAGCTTTCTTT. Its translation is CASSETGRTEAFF.

V and J are TRBV5-1 and TRBJ2-2; weak D call: TRBD2 (7 bases). CDR3 length: 17 amino acids. V lost 0 bases to trimming and J lost 0 bases, with 12 bases between them. Germline V gives CDR1 SGHRS, CDR2 YFSETQ. CDR3 loop: CASSLVGGRPNTGELFF. CDR3 sequence (DNA): TGCGCCAGCAGCTTGGTCGGGGGGCGACCGAACACCGGGGAGCTGTTTTTT.

This clone was seen a single time. This chain uses TRBV27 with TRBJ2-7, with 11 bases fitting TRBD2. With V trimmed by 6 bases and J by 3 bases, 13 bases remained unmatched. CDR1 MNHEY and CDR2 SMNVEV come from the germline V gene (reference sequence). The CDR3 is 17 amino acids. CDR3 sequence reads: CASRAGLAGSSVYEQYF. The CDR3 DNA is TGTGCCAGCAGGGCCGGACTAGCGGGCTCATCCGTCTACGAGCAGTACTTC.

The CDR3 here is CASSLPLRGFRAFF. The CDR3 DNA sequence: TGTGCCAGCAGCTTACCCCTCAGGGGTTTTCGAGCTTTCTTT. The rearrangement links TRBV7-9 to TRBJ1-1; the D gene is possibly TRBD1 (6 bases). The CDR3 consists of 14 residues. Germline V gene sequence: CDR1 SEHNR, CDR2 FQNEAQ (reference sequence). V was pared by 2 bases and J by 10 bases, with 17 bases between.

The CDR3 bases are TGTGCCAGCAGCTTTAGGATAGCGATGTACGGCAATGAGCAGTTCTTC. As protein: CASSFRIAMYGNEQFF. This rearrangement joins TRBV5-4 to TRBJ2-1, with D possibly TRBD2 on 5 matching bases. This CDR3 is 16 amino acids long. The germline V and J ends were trimmed by 2 bases and 6 bases, with 18 bases remaining between them. Germline CDR1 is SGHNT and CDR2 is YYREEE (reference sequence).

This chain links TRBV28 with TRBJ2-7; 7 nucleotides align to TRBD2. Unmatched junction bases numbered 8, after V lost 4 bases and J lost 2 bases. The CDR3 is 15 amino acids. Germline CDR1 MDHEN, CDR2 SYDVKM. CDR3 residues: CASSSNRLAAYEQYF. CDR3 sequence (DNA): TGTGCCAGCAGTTCCAACAGGCTAGCGGCCTACGAGCAGTACTTC.

The genes are TRBV28 and TRBJ2-7; 13 bases are a match to TRBD2. Per germline, CDR1 MDHEN and CDR2 SYDVKM. This CDR3 contains 14 residues. Trimming removed 8 bases from V and 7 bases from J; junction bases left unmatched: 8. This chain's CDR3 is CASFTSGRAREQYF. DNA for the CDR3: TGTGCCAGCTTCACTAGCGGGAGGGCCCGGGAGCAGTACTTC.

The chain uses TRBV5-1 and TRBJ2-6; D is perhaps TRBD1 (6 bases). The germline V and J ends were trimmed by 2 bases and 0 bases, with 12 bases remaining between them. Germline lookup yields CDR1 SGHRS and CDR2 YFSETQ. This CDR3 has 17 residues. In DNA, the CDR3 is TGCGCCAGCAGCTTTACAGGGCTTTACTCTGGGGCCAACGTCCTGACTTTC. Its protein is CASSFTGLYSGANVLTF.

The chain uses TRBV28 and TRBJ2-7; 10 bases map to TRBD2. The V gene end was trimmed by 8 bases and the J gene end by 5 bases; junction bases not matched to a gene: 12. The CDR3 has 15 amino acids. Germline-derived CDR1 and CDR2 are MDHEN and SYDVKM. The CDR3 here is CASRPNSGRSHEQYF. CDR3 nucleotide sequence: TGTGCCAGCCGACCGAATAGCGGGAGGTCCCACGAGCAGTACTTC.

Concerning this clone: An end of the junction differs from the germline gene, which may be a read error. CDR3 DNA sequence: TGTGCCAGCAGCCAAGATATAGGAACAGGGGGCGCCGGGTATTTC. Its translation: CASSQDIGTGGAGYF. The rearrangement joins TRBV3-1 (or the pseudogene TRBV3-2) to TRBJ1-2; TRBD1 aligns across 9 bases. CDR1 LGHDT and CDR2 YNNKEL come from the germline V gene (reference sequence). The CDR3 covers 15 residues.

The chain uses TRBV16 and TRBJ1-2; unclear D gene. CDR1 KGHSY and CDR2 FQNENV come from the germline V gene. Between the trimmed V and J ends, which lost 3 bases and 3 bases, there was a span of 14 bases. CDR3 length: 15 amino acids. Here the CDR3 DNA reads TGTGCCAGCAGCCACCATGCACAGATTCACTATGGCTACACCTTC. It codes for CASSHHAQIHYGYTF.

The gene calls are TRBV12-3 or TRBV12-4 and TRBJ2-5; D gene uncertain. Trimming cost V 2 bases and J 4 bases, with 8 bases left between them. CDR3 length equals 13 residues. CDR3 loop: CASSLSSGETQYF. CDR3 DNA: TGTGCCAGCAGTTTATCGTCGGGAGAGACCCAGTACTTC.

This clone is a singleton in its sample. V gene TRBV7-2 combines with J gene TRBJ1-4; D possibly corresponds to TRBD1 (6 bases). The CDR3 loop spans 14 amino acids. Trimming stripped 3 bases from V and 8 bases from J, with 13 bases between. From germline, CDR1 is SGHTA and CDR2 FQGNSA. CDR3 residues: CASSFRGRNEKLFF. As DNA, the CDR3 is TGTGCCAGCAGCTTCAGGGGAAGGAACGAAAAACTGTTTTTT.

The chain carries TRBV2 and TRBJ2-7; 8 nucleotides match TRBD1. The CDR3 is 17 amino acids. J was trimmed by 5 bases and V by 6 bases; bases with no gene match: 18. CDR1 is SNHLY, CDR2 FYNNEI, per germline. CDR3 DNA: TGTGCCAGCAGCGCCCTCATCGGACAGGGAACCCCCCACGAGCAGTACTTC. This gives the protein CASSALIGQGTPHEQYF.